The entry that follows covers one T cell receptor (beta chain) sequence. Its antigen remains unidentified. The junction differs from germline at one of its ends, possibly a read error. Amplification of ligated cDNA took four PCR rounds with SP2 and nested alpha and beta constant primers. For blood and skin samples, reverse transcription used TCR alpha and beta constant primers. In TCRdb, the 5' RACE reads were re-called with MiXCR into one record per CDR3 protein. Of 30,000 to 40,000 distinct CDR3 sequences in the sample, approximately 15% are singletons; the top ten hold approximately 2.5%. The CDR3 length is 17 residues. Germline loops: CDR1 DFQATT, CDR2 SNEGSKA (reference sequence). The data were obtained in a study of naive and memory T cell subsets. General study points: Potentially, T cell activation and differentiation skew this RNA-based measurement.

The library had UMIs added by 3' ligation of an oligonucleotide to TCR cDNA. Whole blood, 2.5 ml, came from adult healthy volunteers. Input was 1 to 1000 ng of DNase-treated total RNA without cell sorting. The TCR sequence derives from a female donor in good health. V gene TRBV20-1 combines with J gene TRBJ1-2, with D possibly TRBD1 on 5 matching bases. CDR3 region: CSASPSGGDRRLYGDTF. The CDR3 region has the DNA TGCAGTGCTAGCCCCTCAGGCGGGGACCGGCGACTCTATGGCGACACCTTC.